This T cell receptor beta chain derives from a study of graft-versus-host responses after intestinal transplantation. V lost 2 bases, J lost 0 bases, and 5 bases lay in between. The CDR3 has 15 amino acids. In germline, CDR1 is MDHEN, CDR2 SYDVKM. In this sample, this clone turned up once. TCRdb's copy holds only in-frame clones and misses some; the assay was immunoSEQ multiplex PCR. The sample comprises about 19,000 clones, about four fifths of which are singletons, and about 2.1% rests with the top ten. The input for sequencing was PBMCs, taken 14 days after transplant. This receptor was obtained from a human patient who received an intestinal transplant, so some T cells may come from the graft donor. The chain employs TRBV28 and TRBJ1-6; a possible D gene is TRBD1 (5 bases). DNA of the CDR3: TGTGCCAGCAGTTTACAGGGCTCCTATAATTCACCCCTCCACTTT. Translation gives CASSLQGSYNSPLHF.